The 2 T cell receptor beta chains below were found in one sample sequenced in a study of cytomegalovirus exposure and HLA in healthy donors. Primers for the PCR totalled 60 Vbeta and 13 Jbeta. TCRdb's copy holds only in-frame clones and misses some; the assay was immunoSEQ multiplex PCR. The data show 110,000 or so clones, around 77% seen once. Sequencing input: PBMCs. The receptors originated from a woman between 25 and 40 years old in good health and CMV-seropositive.

J is TRBJ1-6 and V is TRBV9; possible D gene TRBD1, 5 bases. With 3 bases removed from V and 8 bases from J, the gap between germline ends came to 9 bases. The CDR3 is 13 residues long. Per the germline V gene, CDR1 is SGDLS and CDR2 is YYNGEE. The CDR3: CASSAGGDSPLHF. The CDR3 region has the DNA TGTGCCAGCAGCGCGGGGGGGGATTCACCCCTCCACTTT.

This clone was recorded a few times. This chain connects TRBV4-1 to TRBJ2-5; tentative D call: TRBD1 (5 bases). Germline CDR1 and CDR2: MGHRA and YSYEKL. Trimming took off 1 base at V and 4 bases at J, with 16 bases between the two ends. The CDR3 is 16 residues long. The CDR3 reads CASSQVAGIGGETQYF. The CDR3 bases are TGCGCCAGCAGCCAAGTGGCAGGGATCGGCGGAGAGACCCAGTACTTC.